These 21 T cell receptor beta chains were all obtained from the same sample, sequenced in a study of cytomegalovirus exposure and HLA in healthy donors. Amplification used 60 Vbeta primers and 13 Jbeta primers. Here immunoSEQ multiplex PCR was the method, and the copy in TCRdb shows in-frame clones only, minus some. The data hold around 150,000 clones, with over 70% observed a single time. The sequencing input was PBMCs. The receptors here all came from a man in his forties in good health and CMV-seronegative.

V gene TRBV5-1 combines with J gene TRBJ2-7; 9 nucleotides match TRBD1. Germline trimming cut 3 bases from V and 5 bases from J; bases unmatched to any gene: 6. This CDR3 is 14 amino acids long. The germline V gene has CDR1 SGHRS and CDR2 YFSETQ. In nucleotides, the CDR3 is TGCGCCAGCAGCTCAGGACAGGGGTGGCACGAGCAGTACTTC. It encodes CASSSGQGWHEQYF.

This sequence joins TRBV18 and TRBJ1-6; TRBD1 is a possible D gene (6 bases). Germline V lookup: CDR1 KGHSH, CDR2 LQKENI. This CDR3 region has 18 residues. V gave up 2 bases and J gave up 8 bases, with 22 bases separating them. The CDR3 bases are TGTGCCAGCTCACCATCCGGGACAACCATAACTCGGGATTCACCCCTCCACTTT. Its protein is CASSPSGTTITRDSPLHF. Drawing the rest from reference TRBV18 and TRBJ1-6, the complete variable domain is NAGVMQNPRHLVRRRGQEARLRCSPMKGHSHVYWYRQLPEEGLKFMVYLQKENIIDESGMPKERFSAEFPKEGPSILRIQQVVRGDSAAYFCASSPSGTTITRDSPLHFGNGTRLTVT.

The chain joins TRBV4-2 to TRBJ2-7, with 8 bases lining up with TRBD1. The V segment lost 2 bases and the J segment 2 bases; nucleotides outside the gene matches: 8. The CDR3 runs to 16 residues. In germline, CDR1 is LGHNA, CDR2 YNFKEQ. The CDR3 is CASSQTGGPSPYEQYF. The CDR3 coding sequence is TGTGCCAGCAGCCAAACAGGGGGGCCATCCCCCTACGAGCAGTACTTC.

The chain carries TRBV28 and TRBJ2-7; 9 bases are a match to TRBD2. V was pared by 6 bases and J by 5 bases, with 17 bases of the junction left unmatched. Germline CDR1 reads MDHEN; CDR2 reads SYDVKM. This CDR3 region has 17 residues. CDR3 amino acids: CASRGPPSSGRIDEQYF. The CDR3 nucleotides are TGTGCCAGCAGGGGACCCCCGAGCAGCGGGAGGATTGACGAGCAGTACTTC.

The chain recombines TRBV10-3 with TRBJ2-2; D not certain. Trimming pared 10 bases from V and 2 bases from J, leaving 14 bases between. The CDR3 is made up of 14 amino acids. Per the germline V gene, CDR1 is ENHRY and CDR2 is SYGVKD. The CDR3 reads CASLTATNTGELFF. The CDR3 nucleotides are TGTGCCAGCTTGACGGCGACTAACACCGGGGAGCTGTTTTTT.

The table lists this clone with a few counts. The gene calls are TRBV7-6 and TRBJ2-7, with 12 bases fitting TRBD2. The V gene end was trimmed by 5 bases and the J gene end by 5 bases; junction bases not matched to a gene: 7. CDR1 and CDR2 (germline): SGHVS, FNYEAQ. CDR3 length: 15 residues. The CDR3 here is CASSPRLAGAHEQYF. In DNA form, the CDR3 reads TGTGCCAGCAGCCCCCGACTAGCGGGAGCCCACGAGCAGTACTTC.

The V and J genes are TRBV6-5 and TRBJ2-3; a weak D match, TRBD1 (6 bases). The CDR3 has 15 residues. Germline loops: CDR1 MNHEY, CDR2 SVGAGI. The germline V and J ends were trimmed by 2 bases and 5 bases, with 14 bases remaining between them. As DNA, the CDR3 is TGTGCCAGCAGTTACGAAACAGGGATGGGAGATACGCAGTATTTT. Encoded protein: CASSYETGMGDTQYF.

This chain links TRBV28 with TRBJ2-5; D may be TRBD2 (6 bases). Trimming removed 10 bases at V and 2 bases at J, with 17 bases between. In germline, CDR1 is MDHEN, CDR2 SYDVKM. The CDR3 extends over 14 amino acids. The CDR3 loop reads CATAGGGVQETQYF. In DNA form, the CDR3 reads TGTGCCACCGCCGGGGGTGGGGTTCAAGAGACCCAGTACTTC.

This chain uses TRBV2 with TRBJ2-7; 10 nucleotides agree with TRBD2. This CDR3 has 15 amino acids. J gave up 1 base and V 5 bases, and 5 bases lay outside the gene matches. CDR1 is SNHLY and CDR2 is FYNNEI in the germline V gene. The CDR3 reads CASSLGLAASYEQYF. For the CDR3, the DNA is TGTGCCAGCAGTCTAGGACTAGCGGCTTCCTACGAGCAGTACTTC.

The V gene is TRBV5-1, the J gene TRBJ2-7; possible D gene TRBD2, 6 bases. CDR3 size: 16 residues. CDR1 and CDR2 (germline): SGHRS, YFSETQ. V dropped 0 bases and J dropped 2 bases, with 15 bases sitting between them. CDR3 protein: CASSLGGMGGTYEQYF. The DNA for the CDR3 is TGCGCCAGCAGCTTGGGCGGTATGGGCGGGACCTACGAGCAGTACTTC.

CDR3 loop: CASSLGGVGGNQPQHF. The CDR3 DNA is TGTGCCAGCAGCTTAGGGGGGGTAGGGGGCAATCAGCCCCAGCATTTT. The chain couples TRBV5-6 to TRBJ1-5; D may be TRBD1 (6 bases). V dropped 2 bases and J dropped 2 bases, with 14 bases sitting between them. Per the germline V gene, CDR1 is SGHDT and CDR2 is YYEEEE. CDR3 length: 16 residues.

V and J are TRBV5-1 and TRBJ1-4, with 9 bases identical to TRBD1. Trimming cost V 4 bases and J 7 bases; bases outside gene matches: 5. CDR3 length equals 14 residues. Germline CDR1 is SGHRS and CDR2 is YFSETQ. CDR3 loop: CASSEDRGGEKLFF. The DNA for the CDR3 is TGCGCCAGCAGCGAGGACAGGGGCGGTGAAAAACTGTTTTTT.

The V call is TRBV5-1, the J call TRBJ2-7, with D uncertain. The CDR3 runs to 13 residues. V lost 5 bases and J lost 11, with 20 bases in between. CDR1 and CDR2 (germline): SGHRS, YFSETQ. The CDR3 bases are TGCGCCAGCAGTTTAGACCCGACTGACCTCAAGTACTTC. Translation gives CASSLDPTDLKYF.

This clone was found once. Other DNA sequences in this sample translate to the same CDR3. V and J are TRBV30 and TRBJ1-5, with 7 bases matching TRBD1. The CDR3 length is 16 residues. From germline, CDR1 is GTSNPN and CDR2 SVGIG (reference sequence). Unmatched junction bases numbered 14, after V lost 5 bases and J lost 4 bases. The CDR3 sequence is CAWSRQGGSWNQPQHF. CDR3 DNA sequence: TGTGCCTGGTCCCGACAGGGAGGCTCGTGGAATCAGCCCCAGCATTTT.

The chain uses TRBV29-1 and TRBJ2-3; 7 bases map to TRBD2. In germline, CDR1 is SQVTM, CDR2 ANQGSEA. With V trimmed by 6 bases and J by 6 bases, 6 bases remained unmatched. This CDR3 has 12 residues. The CDR3 nucleotides are TGCAGCGTGGAGCAACTAGCGGATACGCAGTATTTT. It codes for CSVEQLADTQYF.

The chain employs TRBV11-2 and TRBJ2-7, with TRBD2 as a possible D gene (6 bases). The CDR3 loop spans 14 amino acids. The germline CDR1 and CDR2 sequences are SGHAT and FQNNGV. Trimming cost V 5 bases and J 5 bases, with 16 bases left between them. The CDR3 protein is CASSPGLPPDEQYF. CDR3 coding DNA: TGTGCCAGCAGCCCGGGACTGCCTCCCGACGAGCAGTACTTC. Based on the CDR3 plus reference TRBV11-2 and TRBJ2-7, the full variable domain is EAGVAQSPRYKIIEKRQSVAFWCNPISGHATLYWYQQILGQGPKLLIQFQNNGVVDDSQLPKDRFSAERLKGVDSTLKIQPAKLEDSAVYLCASSPGLPPDEQYFGPGTRLTVT.

This clone was observed a single time. This chain joins TRBV5-1 and TRBJ2-5; TRBD2 aligns across 10 bases. The trim removed 1 base at V and 5 bases at J, leaving 8 bases unmatched. This CDR3 is built from 16 residues. Germline V lookup: CDR1 SGHRS, CDR2 YFSETQ. The CDR3 here is CASSLSHSGGLETQYF. CDR3 sequence (DNA): TGCGCCAGCAGCTTGTCCCATAGCGGGGGGTTGGAGACCCAGTACTTC.

The chain employs TRBV5-4 and TRBJ2-5, with D perhaps matching TRBD2 (6 bases). Germline lookup yields CDR1 SGHNT and CDR2 YYREEE (reference sequence). The CDR3 has 16 residues. Trimming cost V 4 bases and J 3 bases, with 19 bases left between them. The CDR3 nucleotides read TGTGCCAGCAGCATAGCCCTCGGCGGGAATAAAGAGACCCAGTACTTC. Encoded protein: CASSIALGGNKETQYF.

The chain employs TRBV19 and TRBJ2-3; 11 bases fit TRBD2. The CDR3 runs to 18 residues. Germline V gives CDR1 LNHDA, CDR2 SQIVND (reference sequence). Trimming took 5 bases from V and 0 from J; bases not matched to a gene: 10. CDR3: CASSATSGGTPSTDTQYF. CDR3 coding DNA: TGTGCCAGTAGTGCAACTAGCGGGGGAACTCCTAGCACAGATACGCAGTATTTT.

V is TRBV28 and J is TRBJ2-7; tentatively, D is TRBD2 (5 bases). Trimming left V 3 bases short and J 2 bases short, with 5 bases between. CDR1 MDHEN and CDR2 SYDVKM come from the germline V gene. The CDR3 spans 12 residues. CDR3 DNA: TGTGCCAGCAGTTTCGGGGCCTACGAGCAGTACTTC. This codes for CASSFGAYEQYF.

The chain joins TRBV13 to TRBJ2-3; a possible D gene is TRBD2 (5 bases). Germline V gene data show CDR1 as PRHDT and CDR2 as FYEKMQ (reference sequence). The CDR3 has 17 amino acids. Trimming stripped 5 bases from V and 0 bases from J, with 18 bases between. The CDR3 reads CASSGNLPGLSTDTQYF. The CDR3 DNA sequence: TGTGCCAGCAGCGGAAATCTGCCGGGATTGAGCACAGATACGCAGTATTTT.